This TCR beta chain was sequenced in a study of blood T cell repertoires in COVID-19. Study-wide background: Samples came from the United States, Italy and Spain, spanning acute and convalescent COVID-19.

Original analysis: Cell counts per sample came from amplifying reference gene primers. TCRdb keeps only in-frame clones here, not all; method: immunoSEQ multiplex PCR. V, J and clone size are taken as reported in that table, and D and trimming were inferred from the DNA itself. This sample has roughly 120,000 clones, with 85% found just once. The CDR3 spans 14 residues. The V segment lost 4 bases and the J segment 8 bases; nucleotides outside the gene matches: 7. Germline V gene lookup returns CDR1 MNHNY and CDR2 SVGAGI (reference sequence). What was sequenced was peripheral blood. The origin of this receptor is a man at least 80 years old with acute or convalescent COVID-19. The V call is TRBV6-6, the J call TRBJ1-2, with 10 bases lining up with TRBD1. CDR3 coding DNA: TGTGCCAGCAGTTTTGTCGACAGGGGGCAAGGCTACACCTTC. Amino acids: CASSFVDRGQGYTF.